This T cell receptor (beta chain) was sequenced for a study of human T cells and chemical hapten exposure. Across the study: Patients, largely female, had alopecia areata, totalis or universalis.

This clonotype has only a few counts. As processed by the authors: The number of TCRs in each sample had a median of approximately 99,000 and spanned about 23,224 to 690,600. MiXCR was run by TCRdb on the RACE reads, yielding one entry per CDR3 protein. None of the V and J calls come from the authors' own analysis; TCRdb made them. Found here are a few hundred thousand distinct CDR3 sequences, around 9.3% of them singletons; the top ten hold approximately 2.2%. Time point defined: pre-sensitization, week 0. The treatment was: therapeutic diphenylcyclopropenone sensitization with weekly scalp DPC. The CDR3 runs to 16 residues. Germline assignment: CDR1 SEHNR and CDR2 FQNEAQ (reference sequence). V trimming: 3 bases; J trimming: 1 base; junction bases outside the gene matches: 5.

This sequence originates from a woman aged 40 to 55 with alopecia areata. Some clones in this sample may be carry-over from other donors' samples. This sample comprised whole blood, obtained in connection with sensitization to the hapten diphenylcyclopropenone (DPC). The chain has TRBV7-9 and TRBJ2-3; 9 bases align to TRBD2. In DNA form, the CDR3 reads TGTGCCAGCAGCTTCTTCGGACTAGCGCGCACAGATACGCAGTATTTT. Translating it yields CASSFFGLARTDTQYF.